This passage covers 30 T cell receptor beta chains from one sample sequenced in a study of Ad26.COV2.S vaccination and SARS-CoV-2 variants. Treatment of the sample: around 19 received Ad26.COV2.S at low or high dose, single or two shots; about 5 received placebo; per-sample allocation not given. Day 63 following the first vaccine or placebo injection was when the samples were taken. This table comes from immunoSEQ multiplex PCR, and its TCRdb copy is limited to in-frame clones, with some not included. The profile shows some 340,000 clones, approximately 86% of them singletons. The sequencing used peripheral blood, collected in a trial of Ad26.COV2.S vaccine versus placebo. These receptors all come from a person aged 18-60 years who received the Ad26.COV2.S COVID-19 vaccine or a placebo.

The genes are TRBV7-9 and TRBJ2-7, with a tentative D call TRBD1 (5 bases). The V end lost 2 bases, the J end lost 4 bases, and 9 bases lay between the germline ends. The length of the CDR3 is 13 residues. Germline V lookup: CDR1 SEHNR, CDR2 FQNEAQ (reference sequence). The CDR3 reads CASSLYDSYEQYF. The CDR3 coding sequence is TGTGCCAGCAGCTTATATGACAGTTACGAGCAGTACTTC.

This chain joins TRBV5-1 and TRBJ1-2, with 11 bases lining up with TRBD1. The junction had 1 base not matched to a gene; V was cut back by 3 bases and J by 6 bases. This CDR3 contains 13 residues. Germline CDR1 is SGHRS and CDR2 is YFSETQ. The CDR3 protein is CASSWGQGDGYTF. The CDR3 coding sequence is TGCGCCAGCAGCTGGGGACAGGGGGATGGCTACACCTTC. Full variable domain (missing parts from reference TRBV5-1 and TRBJ1-2): KAGVTQTPRYLIKTRGQQVTLSCSPISGHRSVSWYQQTPGQGLQFLFEYFSETQRNKGNFPGRFSGRQFSNSRSEMNVSTLELGDSALYLCASSWGQGDGYTFGSGTRLTVV.

This clone turned up a few times. This rearrangement joins TRBV18 to TRBJ1-3; TRBD1 matches at 9 bases. V was pared by 3 bases and J by 0 bases, with 3 bases of the junction left unmatched. The CDR3 loop spans 16 amino acids. In germline, CDR1 is KGHSH, CDR2 LQKENI. The chain's CDR3 is CASSPAGQGSGNTIYF. The CDR3 DNA sequence: TGTGCCAGCTCACCCGCGGGACAGGGCTCTGGAAACACCATATATTTT.

The chain recombines TRBV6-6 with TRBJ1-3; a weak D match, TRBD1 (5 bases). Trimming took off 2 bases at V and 4 bases at J, with 6 bases between the two ends. The CDR3 covers 13 residues. Germline V gene data show CDR1 as MNHNY and CDR2 as SVGAGI (reference sequence). The CDR3 region is CASSYGGGNTIYF. In nucleotides, the CDR3 is TGTGCCAGCAGTTACGGGGGGGGAAACACCATATATTTT.

This clone was picked up one time. At the DNA level, this CDR3 is encoded by other sequences in the same sample as well. V gene TRBV5-1 combines with J gene TRBJ2-7; D gene unclear. In germline, CDR1 is SGHRS, CDR2 YFSETQ. The CDR3 has 12 residues. V shed 4 bases and J shed 4 bases, with 9 bases lying between them. For the CDR3, the DNA is TGCGCCAGCAGCCCACAAGGTTACGAGCAGTACTTC. It encodes CASSPQGYEQYF.

J is TRBJ2-3 and V is TRBV19; D uncertain. The CDR3 extends over 14 amino acids. V was cut by 5 bases and J by 2 bases, with 11 bases left in between. The germline CDR1 and CDR2 sequences are LNHDA and SQIVND (reference sequence). The CDR3 here is CASSPKGFTDTQYF. In nucleotides, the CDR3 is TGTGCCAGTAGTCCAAAGGGCTTCACAGATACGCAGTATTTT.

The rearrangement links TRBV5-6 to TRBJ1-2; D remains ambiguous. The CDR3 extends over 14 amino acids. Trimming took off 1 base at V and 6 bases at J, with 13 bases between the two ends. Germline lookup yields CDR1 SGHDT and CDR2 YYEEEE. CDR3 nucleotides: TGTGCCAGCAGCTTGAACGCATGGGAGGATGGCTACACCTTC. The encoded protein is CASSLNAWEDGYTF.

This clone was counted once. The rearrangement uses TRBV15 and TRBJ2-7; TRBD2 is a possible D gene (7 bases). The V gene lost 1 base and the J gene lost 1 base, with 11 bases spanning the gap. The germline V gene has CDR1 LNHNV and CDR2 YYDKDF (reference sequence). This CDR3 spans 15 amino acids. This CDR3 reads CATSRGGGASYEQYF. The CDR3, as DNA: TGTGCCACCAGCAGAGGGGGGGGCGCTTCCTACGAGCAGTACTTC.

This clone has only a few counts. The chain links TRBV5-6 to TRBJ2-3; TRBD1 might be the D (6 bases). V was cut by 2 bases and J by 4 bases, with 14 bases left in between. The germline CDR1 and CDR2 sequences are SGHDT and YYEEEE. The CDR3 totals 15 residues. CDR3 DNA: TGTGCCAGCAGCTTATACAGGGTAGGATCAGATACGCAGTATTTT. Amino acid sequence: CASSLYRVGSDTQYF.

The rearrangement joins TRBV5-1 to TRBJ2-7; D uncertain. This CDR3 contains 16 residues. The germline V gene has CDR1 SGHRS and CDR2 YFSETQ. The V and J ends lost 4 bases and 2 bases respectively, with 19 bases between them. The CDR3 DNA is TGCGCCAGCAGCCCCGGCCCAGAGGTCTCGGCCTACGAGCAGTACTTC. It translates to CASSPGPEVSAYEQYF. Full variable domain (remainder filled in from reference TRBV5-1 and TRBJ2-7): KAGVTQTPRYLIKTRGQQVTLSCSPISGHRSVSWYQQTPGQGLQFLFEYFSETQRNKGNFPGRFSGRQFSNSRSEMNVSTLELGDSALYLCASSPGPEVSAYEQYFGPGTRLTVT.

This clone was counted ten times or more. The chain combines TRBV4-1 with TRBJ2-5; perhaps TRBD2 as D (7 bases). The CDR3 length is 17 residues. CDR1 and CDR2 (germline): MGHRA, YSYEKL. Trimming took 1 base from V and 1 from J, leaving 16 bases between them. CDR3 sequence: CASSQGGGREAQETQYF. CDR3 DNA: TGCGCCAGCAGCCAAGGGGGGGGCAGGGAAGCCCAAGAGACCCAGTACTTC.

J is TRBJ1-6 and V is TRBV19; D is unclear. This CDR3 has 13 amino acids. Germline V gives CDR1 LNHDA, CDR2 SQIVND (reference sequence). With 4 bases removed from V and 8 bases from J, the gap between germline ends came to 9 bases. The CDR3 is CASSTGGHSPLHF. In DNA form, the CDR3 reads TGTGCCAGTAGTACGGGAGGGCATTCACCCCTCCACTTT.

CDR3 coding DNA: TGTGCCAGCAGCCTAAGTGGGACCTTCAATCAGCCCCAGCATTTT. It is translated as CASSLSGTFNQPQHF. This chain uses TRBV7-2 with TRBJ1-5, with a tentative D call TRBD1 (5 bases). V was trimmed by 5 bases and J by 3 bases, leaving 14 bases between them. Per germline, CDR1 SGHTA and CDR2 FQGNSA. The CDR3 is made up of 15 amino acids.

The chain joins TRBV27 to TRBJ2-6, with 7 positions matching TRBD1. Germline CDR1 is MNHEY and CDR2 is SMNVEV (reference sequence). This CDR3 has 21 residues. Unmatched junction bases numbered 22, after V lost 8 bases and J lost 0 bases. The CDR3 reads CASLLKADRIPHSSGANVLTF. DNA for the CDR3: TGTGCCAGCTTATTAAAAGCGGACAGGATACCCCATAGCTCTGGGGCCAACGTCCTGACTTTC.

This chain links TRBV27 with TRBJ2-1, with 15 bases lining up with TRBD2. J gave up 10 bases and V 6 bases, and 13 bases lay outside the gene matches. Per germline, CDR1 MNHEY and CDR2 SMNVEV (reference sequence). The CDR3 is 17 residues long. CDR3 sequence (DNA): TGTGCCAGCAGCCCGTCCGGGACTAGCGGGGGGCGGGAGGAGCAGTTCTTC. Translating gives CASSPSGTSGGREEQFF.

The gene calls are TRBV19 and TRBJ1-5, with D possibly matching TRBD1 (6 bases). The V and J ends lost 3 bases and 3 bases respectively, with 12 bases between them. There are 15 residues in the CDR3. Germline CDR1 LNHDA, CDR2 SQIVND (reference sequence). In nucleotides, the CDR3 is TGTGCCAGTAGTATCGGACAGCCCTTCAATCAGCCCCAGCATTTT. Protein product: CASSIGQPFNQPQHF.

V gene TRBV28 combines with J gene TRBJ1-5, with D perhaps TRBD1 (5 bases). Germline V gene lookup returns CDR1 MDHEN and CDR2 SYDVKM. This CDR3 is 16 amino acids long. With 7 bases removed from V and 6 bases from J, the gap between germline ends came to 22 bases. This CDR3 reads CASIPFPGQVGQPQHF. The CDR3 DNA is TGTGCCAGCATTCCATTCCCGGGGCAGGTTGGTCAGCCCCAGCATTTT.

The V call is TRBV19, the J call TRBJ1-6; 8 nucleotides line up with TRBD1. The CDR3 covers 16 residues. Germline CDR1 and CDR2: LNHDA and SQIVND (reference sequence). Germline trimming cut 2 bases from V and 10 bases from J; bases unmatched to any gene: 10. The CDR3 coding sequence is TGTGCCAGTAGTATAATCGGCGGACAGGGCGGATCACCCCTCCACTTT. Encoded protein: CASSIIGGQGGSPLHF.

V and J are TRBV15 and TRBJ2-5, with a weak D call TRBD2 (7 bases). The germline gives CDR1 LNHNV, CDR2 YYDKDF (reference sequence). The CDR3 contains 15 residues. V was shortened by 0 bases and J by 5 bases, with 13 bases between the two germline ends. The CDR3: CATSRDKGGGETQYF. The DNA of the CDR3 is TGTGCCACCAGCAGAGATAAGGGGGGAGGGGAGACCCAGTACTTC. Supplemented by reference TRBV15 and TRBJ2-5, the full variable domain reads DAMVIQNPRYQVTQFGKPVTLSCSQTLNHNVMYWYQQKSSQAPKLLFHYYDKDFNNEADTPDNFQSRRPNTSFCFLDIRSPGLGDTAMYLCATSRDKGGGETQYFGPGTRLLVL.

This sequence joins TRBV6-5 and TRBJ1-2; the D is unclear. This CDR3 is built from 15 residues. Germline V gene sequence: CDR1 MNHEY, CDR2 SVGAGI. V shed 0 bases and J shed 4 bases, with 12 bases lying between them. CDR3 coding DNA: TGTGCCAGCAGTTACTCGAGGGCCAGGCCCTATGGCTACACCTTC. The encoded protein is CASSYSRARPYGYTF.

The chain recombines TRBV2 with TRBJ2-1, with a tentative D call TRBD2 (7 bases). Deletions cut 7 bases from V and 6 bases from J, with 19 bases between. Germline CDR1 SNHLY, CDR2 FYNNEI. The CDR3 runs 15 residues. This CDR3 is CASTLLGGPFNEQFF. CDR3 in DNA: TGTGCCAGCACACTCCTCGGGGGGCCGTTCAATGAGCAGTTCTTC.

As to this clone: Different DNA sequences within this sample yield the same CDR3. This chain uses TRBV12-3 or TRBV12-4 with TRBJ1-1; D remains unclear. Deletions cut 6 bases from V and 0 bases from J, with 8 bases between. The CDR3 extends over 13 amino acids. CDR3 sequence (DNA): TGTGCCAGCAGCCTTCTAATGAACACTGAAGCTTTCTTT. Protein product: CASSLLMNTEAFF.

This rearrangement joins TRBV5-4 to TRBJ1-1, with D maybe TRBD1 (6 bases). Germline CDR1 is SGHNT and CDR2 is YYREEE (reference sequence). V lost 0 bases, J lost 1 base, and 13 bases lay in between. The length of the CDR3 is 16 residues. The CDR3 bases are TGTGCCAGCAGCTTGGGTCGGGGGGCGGGGAACACTGAAGCTTTCTTT. It encodes CASSLGRGAGNTEAFF.

The gene calls are TRBV29-1 and TRBJ2-3, with 10 bases that match TRBD2. The ends lost 6 bases at V and 0 bases at J; junction bases unmatched: 3. Germline CDR1 SQVTM, CDR2 ANQGSEA. The CDR3 is made up of 14 amino acids. The CDR3 DNA is TGCAGCGTAGCGGGGGGGACTAGCACAGATACGCAGTATTTT. Translating gives CSVAGGTSTDTQYF.

The genes are TRBV9 and TRBJ1-1, with 8 bases matching TRBD1. The J segment lost 4 bases and the V segment lost 3 bases, leaving 5 bases of the junction unmatched. CDR3 length: 14 residues. Germline V CDR1 and CDR2: SGDLS, YYNGEE. The CDR3: CASSGGQGRTEAFF. DNA for the CDR3: TGTGCCAGCAGCGGTGGACAGGGTCGCACTGAAGCTTTCTTT.

The V gene is TRBV5-4, the J gene TRBJ1-1; 7 bases map to TRBD1. Germline values: CDR1 SGHNT, CDR2 YYREEE (reference sequence). After removal of 0 bases from V and 0 bases from J, the junction contained 2 bases not matched to a gene. This CDR3 comprises 15 residues. The CDR3 sequence is CASSLAGTVNTEAFF. DNA of the CDR3: TGTGCCAGCAGCTTGGCCGGGACAGTGAACACTGAAGCTTTCTTT.

The chain links TRBV5-1 to TRBJ1-3; a possible D gene is TRBD1 (6 bases). V was cut by 4 bases and J by 0 bases, with 8 bases left in between. From germline, CDR1 is SGHRS and CDR2 YFSETQ. The CDR3 extends over 14 amino acids. The CDR3 coding sequence is TGCGCCAGCAGCACAGGGCTCTCTGGAAACACCATATATTTT. Amino acids: CASSTGLSGNTIYF. Supplemented by reference TRBV5-1 and TRBJ1-3, the full variable domain reads KAGVTQTPRYLIKTRGQQVTLSCSPISGHRSVSWYQQTPGQGLQFLFEYFSETQRNKGNFPGRFSGRQFSNSRSEMNVSTLELGDSALYLCASSTGLSGNTIYFGEGSWLTVV.

The J gene is TRBJ1-3, the V gene TRBV6-1; D is unclear. Germline values: CDR1 MNHNS, CDR2 SASEGT. Trimming removed 2 bases from V and 0 bases from J, with 8 bases in between. This CDR3 has 15 amino acids. CDR3 region: CASSELGSSGNTIYF. In nucleotides, the CDR3 is TGTGCCAGCAGTGAACTGGGTTCCTCTGGAAACACCATATATTTT.

This chain links TRBV28 with TRBJ1-5; D perhaps matches TRBD1 (5 bases). Germline V CDR1 and CDR2: MDHEN, SYDVKM. Trimming took 3 bases from V and 3 from J, leaving 12 bases between them. The CDR3 has 15 amino acids. The CDR3 sequence is CASSLGRFSNQPQHF. In DNA form, the CDR3 reads TGTGCCAGCAGTTTGGGGCGGTTCTCCAATCAGCCCCAGCATTTT.

This chain joins TRBV19 and TRBJ2-2; 7 nucleotides align to TRBD2. From germline, CDR1 is LNHDA and CDR2 SQIVND (reference sequence). The CDR3 has 16 amino acids. J gave up 0 bases and V 10 bases, and 11 bases lay outside the gene matches. CDR3 protein: CATLETRGANTGELFF. CDR3 nucleotides: TGTGCCACGTTGGAGACACGGGGGGCGAACACCGGGGAGCTGTTTTTT. The variable domain in full, completed from reference TRBV19 and TRBJ2-2, reads DGGITQSPKYLFRKEGQNVTLSCEQNLNHDAMYWYRQDPGQGLRLIYYSQIVNDFQKGDIAEGYSVSREKKESFPLTVTSAQKNPTAFYLCATLETRGANTGELFFGEGSRLTVL.